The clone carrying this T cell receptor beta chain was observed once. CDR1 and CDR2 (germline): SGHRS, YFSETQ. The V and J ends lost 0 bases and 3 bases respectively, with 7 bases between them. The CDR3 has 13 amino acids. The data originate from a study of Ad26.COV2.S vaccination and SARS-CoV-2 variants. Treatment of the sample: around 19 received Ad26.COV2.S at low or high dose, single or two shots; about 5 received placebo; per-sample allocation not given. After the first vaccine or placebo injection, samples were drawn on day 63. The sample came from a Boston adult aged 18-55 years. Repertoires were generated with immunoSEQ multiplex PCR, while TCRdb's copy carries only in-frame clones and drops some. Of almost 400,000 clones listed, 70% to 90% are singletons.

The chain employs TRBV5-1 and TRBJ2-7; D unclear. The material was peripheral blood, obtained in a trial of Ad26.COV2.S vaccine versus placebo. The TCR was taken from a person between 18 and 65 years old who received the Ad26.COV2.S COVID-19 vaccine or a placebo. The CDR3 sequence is CASSLAMGYEQYF. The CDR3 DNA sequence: TGCGCCAGCAGCTTGGCCATGGGCTACGAGCAGTACTTC.